The clone carrying this TCR beta chain was picked up a small number of times. No antigen is known for it. Data came from immunoSEQ multiplex PCR; TCRdb stores just in-frame clones and leaves some out. In the table there are tens of thousands of clones, around 69% of which are singletons. These data are taken from a study of radiotherapy plus CTLA-4 blockade in lung cancer. Overall study results and limits: Tumor-derived TCR clones expanded in blood after radiotherapy plus ipilimumab. Increased serum interferon-beta after radiation also reportedly predicted response strongly.

This CDR3 spans 14 amino acids. J was trimmed by 5 bases and V by 3 bases; bases with no gene match: 2. CDR1 is LNHDA and CDR2 is SQIVND in the germline V gene (reference sequence). The rearrangement joins TRBV19 to TRBJ1-4; 8 positions agree with TRBD1. The sample was peripheral blood, taken from a patient treated with radiotherapy plus ipilimumab. This clonotype was sampled from a human donor with non-small cell lung cancer whose response to radiotherapy plus ipilimumab could not be evaluated. Some clones in this sample may be carry-over from other donors' samples. CDR3 amino acids: CASSMRTGNEKLFF. The CDR3 DNA sequence: TGTGCCAGTAGTATGAGGACAGGGAATGAAAAACTGTTTTTT. Full variable domain (rest looked up from reference TRBV19 and TRBJ1-4): DGGITQSPKYLFRKEGQNVTLSCEQNLNHDAMYWYRQDPGQGLRLIYYSQIVNDFQKGDIAEGYSVSREKKESFPLTVTSAQKNPTAFYLCASSMRTGNEKLFFGSGTQLSVL.